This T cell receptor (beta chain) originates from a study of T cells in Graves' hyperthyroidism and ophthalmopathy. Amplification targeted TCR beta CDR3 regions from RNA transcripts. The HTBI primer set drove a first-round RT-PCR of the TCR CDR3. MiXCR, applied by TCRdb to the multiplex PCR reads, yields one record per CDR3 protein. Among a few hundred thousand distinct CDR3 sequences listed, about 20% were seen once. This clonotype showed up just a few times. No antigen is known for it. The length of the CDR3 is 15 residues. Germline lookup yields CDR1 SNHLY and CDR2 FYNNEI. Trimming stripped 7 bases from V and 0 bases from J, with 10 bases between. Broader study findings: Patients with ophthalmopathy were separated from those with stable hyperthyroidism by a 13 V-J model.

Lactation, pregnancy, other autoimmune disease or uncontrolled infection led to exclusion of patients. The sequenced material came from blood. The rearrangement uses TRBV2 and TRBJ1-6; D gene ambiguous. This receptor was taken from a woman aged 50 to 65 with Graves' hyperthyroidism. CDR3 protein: CASTSYDSYNSPLHF. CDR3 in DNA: TGTGCCAGCACCTCCTATGACTCCTATAATTCACCCCTCCACTTT. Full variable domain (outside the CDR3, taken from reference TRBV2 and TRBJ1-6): EPEVTQTPSHQVTQMGQEVILRCVPISNHLYFYWYRQILGQKVEFLVSFYNNEISEKSEIFDDQFSVERPDGSNFTLKIRSTKLEDSAMYFCASTSYDSYNSPLHFGNGTRLTVT.